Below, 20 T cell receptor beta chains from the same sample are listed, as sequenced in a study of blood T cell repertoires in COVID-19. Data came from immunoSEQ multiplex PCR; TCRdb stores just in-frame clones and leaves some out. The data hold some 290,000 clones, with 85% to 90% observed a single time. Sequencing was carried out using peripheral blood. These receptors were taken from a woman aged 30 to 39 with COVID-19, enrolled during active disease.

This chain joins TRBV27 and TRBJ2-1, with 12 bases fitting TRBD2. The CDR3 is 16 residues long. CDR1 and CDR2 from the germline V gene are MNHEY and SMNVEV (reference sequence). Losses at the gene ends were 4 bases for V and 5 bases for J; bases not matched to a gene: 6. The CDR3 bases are TGTGCCAGCAGTTCCCTGGGACTAGCGGGTCACAATGAGCAGTTCTTC. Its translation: CASSSLGLAGHNEQFF.

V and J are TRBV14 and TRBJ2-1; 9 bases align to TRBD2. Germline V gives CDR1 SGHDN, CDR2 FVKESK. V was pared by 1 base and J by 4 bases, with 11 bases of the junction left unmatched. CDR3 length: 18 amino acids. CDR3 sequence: CASSQGNRGLARYNEQFF. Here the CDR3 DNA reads TGTGCCAGCAGCCAAGGTAACCGAGGACTAGCGAGATACAATGAGCAGTTCTTC.

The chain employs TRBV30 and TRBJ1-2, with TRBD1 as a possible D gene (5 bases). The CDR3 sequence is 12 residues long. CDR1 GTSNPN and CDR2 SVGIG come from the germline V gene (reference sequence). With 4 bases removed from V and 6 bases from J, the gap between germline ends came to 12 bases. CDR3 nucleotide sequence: TGTGCCTGGAACGGGGGGGGAAATGGCTACACCTTC. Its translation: CAWNGGGNGYTF.

The CDR3: CASSLGTGLLRYGYTF. DNA for the CDR3: TGTGCCAGCAGCTTAGGGACAGGCCTCTTACGCTATGGCTACACCTTC. The chain couples TRBV7-9 to TRBJ1-2; 7 nucleotides align to TRBD1. The CDR3 runs to 16 residues. Germline CDR1 is SEHNR and CDR2 is FQNEAQ (reference sequence). After removal of 1 base from V and 4 bases from J, the junction contained 9 bases not matched to a gene.

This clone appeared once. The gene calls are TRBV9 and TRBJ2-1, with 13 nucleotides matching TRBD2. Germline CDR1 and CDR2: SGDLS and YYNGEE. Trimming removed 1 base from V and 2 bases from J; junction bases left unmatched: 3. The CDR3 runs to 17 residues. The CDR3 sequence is CASSVLGLAGTYNEQFF. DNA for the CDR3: TGTGCCAGCAGCGTACTGGGACTAGCGGGGACCTACAATGAGCAGTTCTTC.

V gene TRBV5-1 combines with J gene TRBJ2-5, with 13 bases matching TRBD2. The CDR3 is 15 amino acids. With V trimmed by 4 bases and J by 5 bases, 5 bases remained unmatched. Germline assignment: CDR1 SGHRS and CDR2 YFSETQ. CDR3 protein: CASSVGTSGMETQYF. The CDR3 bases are TGCGCCAGCAGCGTCGGGACTAGCGGGATGGAGACCCAGTACTTC.

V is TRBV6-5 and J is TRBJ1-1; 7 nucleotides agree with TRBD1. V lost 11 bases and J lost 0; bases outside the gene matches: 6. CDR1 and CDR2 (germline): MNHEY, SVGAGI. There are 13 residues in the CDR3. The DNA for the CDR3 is TGTGCCGGGGGACAGAAGTTGAACACTGAAGCTTTCTTT. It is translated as CAGGQKLNTEAFF.

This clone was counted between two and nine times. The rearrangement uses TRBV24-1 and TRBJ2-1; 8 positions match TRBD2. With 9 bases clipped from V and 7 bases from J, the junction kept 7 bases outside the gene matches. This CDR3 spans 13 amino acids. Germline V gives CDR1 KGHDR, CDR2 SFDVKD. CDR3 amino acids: CATALAGYNEQFF. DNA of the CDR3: TGTGCCACCGCCCTAGCGGGCTATAATGAGCAGTTCTTC.

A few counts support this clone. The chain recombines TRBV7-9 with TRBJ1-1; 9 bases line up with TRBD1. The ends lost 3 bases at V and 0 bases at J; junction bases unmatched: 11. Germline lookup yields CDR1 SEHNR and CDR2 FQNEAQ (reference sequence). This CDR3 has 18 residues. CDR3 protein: CASSFNGTGRSVNTEAFF. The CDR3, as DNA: TGTGCCAGCAGCTTTAACGGGACAGGGAGGTCGGTGAACACTGAAGCTTTCTTT.

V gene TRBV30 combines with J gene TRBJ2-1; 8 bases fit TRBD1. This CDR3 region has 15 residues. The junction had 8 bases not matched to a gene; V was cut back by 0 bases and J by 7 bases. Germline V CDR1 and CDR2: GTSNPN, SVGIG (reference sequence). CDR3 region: CAWSVRQGAGNEQFF. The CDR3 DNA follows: TGTGCCTGGAGTGTCCGGCAGGGGGCGGGTAATGAGCAGTTCTTC.

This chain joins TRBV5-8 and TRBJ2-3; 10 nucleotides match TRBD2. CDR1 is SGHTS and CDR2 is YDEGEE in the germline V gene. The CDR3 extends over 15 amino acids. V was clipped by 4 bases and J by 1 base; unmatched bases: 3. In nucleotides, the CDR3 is TGTGCCAGCAGCCCCGGGACTAGCGGCACAGATACGCAGTATTTT. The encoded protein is CASSPGTSGTDTQYF.

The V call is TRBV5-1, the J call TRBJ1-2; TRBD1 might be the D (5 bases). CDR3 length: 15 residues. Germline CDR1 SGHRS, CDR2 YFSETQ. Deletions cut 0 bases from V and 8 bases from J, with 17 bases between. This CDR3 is CASSLASMGLRGYTF. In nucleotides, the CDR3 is TGCGCCAGCAGCTTGGCGAGTATGGGGCTCCGAGGCTACACCTTC.

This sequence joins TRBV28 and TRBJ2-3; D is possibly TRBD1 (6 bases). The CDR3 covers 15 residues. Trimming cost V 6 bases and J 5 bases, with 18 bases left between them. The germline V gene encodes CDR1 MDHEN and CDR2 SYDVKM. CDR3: CASSPPGSRGDTQYF. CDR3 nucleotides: TGTGCCAGCAGCCCCCCAGGTTCCAGGGGAGATACGCAGTATTTT.

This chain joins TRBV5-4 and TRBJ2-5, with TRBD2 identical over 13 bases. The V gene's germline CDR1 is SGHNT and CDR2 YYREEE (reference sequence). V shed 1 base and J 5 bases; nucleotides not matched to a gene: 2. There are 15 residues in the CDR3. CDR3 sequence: CASSLTSGRVETQYF. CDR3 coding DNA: TGTGCCAGCAGCTTGACTAGCGGGAGGGTTGAGACCCAGTACTTC.

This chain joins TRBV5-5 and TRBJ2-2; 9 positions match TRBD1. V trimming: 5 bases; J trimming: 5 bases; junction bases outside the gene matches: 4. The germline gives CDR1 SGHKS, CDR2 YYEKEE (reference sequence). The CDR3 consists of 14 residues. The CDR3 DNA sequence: TGTGCCAGCAGTCAGGGACAGGGTACCGGGGAGCTGTTTTTT. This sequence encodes CASSQGQGTGELFF.

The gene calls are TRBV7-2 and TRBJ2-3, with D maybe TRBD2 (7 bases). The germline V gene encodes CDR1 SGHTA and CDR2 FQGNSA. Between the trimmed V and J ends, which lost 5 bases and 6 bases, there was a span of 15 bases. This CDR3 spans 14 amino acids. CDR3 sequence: CASSPRGGPDTQYF. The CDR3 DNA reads TGTGCCAGCAGCCCAAGGGGGGGCCCTGATACGCAGTATTTT.

CDR3 sequence (DNA): TGTGCCAGCAGCTTAAGTTCCCAGGGAACCGGGGAGCTGTTTTTT. Translation gives CASSLSSQGTGELFF. This rearrangement joins TRBV11-2 to TRBJ2-2, with D tentatively TRBD1 (5 bases). Per germline, CDR1 SGHAT and CDR2 FQNNGV. The CDR3 spans 15 residues. Trimming took 2 bases from V and 5 from J, leaving 12 bases between them.

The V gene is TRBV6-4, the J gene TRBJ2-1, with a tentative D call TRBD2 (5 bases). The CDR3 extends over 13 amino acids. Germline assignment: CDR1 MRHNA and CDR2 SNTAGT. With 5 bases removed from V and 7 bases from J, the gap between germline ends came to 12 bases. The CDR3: CASSSHERNEQFF. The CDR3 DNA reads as TGTGCCAGCAGTAGCCACGAGCGGAATGAGCAGTTCTTC.

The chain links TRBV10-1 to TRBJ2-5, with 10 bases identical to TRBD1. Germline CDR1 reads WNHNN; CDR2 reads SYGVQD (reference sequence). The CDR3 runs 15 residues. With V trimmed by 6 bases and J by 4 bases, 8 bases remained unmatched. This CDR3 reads CASSLPGQGRETQYF. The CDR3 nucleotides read TGCGCCAGCAGCTTACCGGGACAGGGGCGAGAGACCCAGTACTTC.

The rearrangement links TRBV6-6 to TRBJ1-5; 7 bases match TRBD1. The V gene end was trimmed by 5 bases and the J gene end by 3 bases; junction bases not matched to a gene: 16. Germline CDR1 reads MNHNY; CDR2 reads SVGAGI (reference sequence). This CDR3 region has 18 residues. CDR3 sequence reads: CASSPQRQGKAPNQPQHF. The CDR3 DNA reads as TGTGCCAGCAGTCCCCAGCGACAGGGAAAAGCCCCCAATCAGCCCCAGCATTTT.